Each of the 4 T cell receptor beta chains below was sequenced from the same sample in a study of regulatory T cells in long-lasting Graves disease. Construction of the TCR beta libraries employed iRepertoire HTBI primers in conjunction with Arm-PCR of CDR3 regions. Using its own MiXCR run on the multiplex PCR reads, TCRdb lists one record per CDR3 protein. The repertoire consists of under 300,000 distinct CDR3 sequences, with 20% to 25% occurring once and the leading ten covering roughly 14%. Documented time point: newly diagnosed GD, antithyroid drugs for less than 3 months. The TCR library used RNA extracted from PBMCs. Material: peripheral blood mononuclear cells (PBMCs), obtained at new diagnosis, from a patient treated with antithyroid drugs. These receptors were collected from a female donor with Graves disease.

At least ten counts were recorded for this clonotype. The chain recombines TRBV5-1 with TRBJ2-7; D remains ambiguous. The CDR3 runs 14 residues. V was shortened by 0 bases and J by 3 bases, with 10 bases between the two germline ends. CDR1 and CDR2 (germline): SGHRS, YFSETQ. Written as DNA, the CDR3 is TGCGCCAGCAGCTTGGAGCGAGTGAACTACGAGCAGTACTTC. Amino acid sequence: CASSLERVNYEQYF. The full variable domain, in which reference TRBV5-1 and TRBJ2-7 provide the parts outside the CDR3, is KAGVTQTPRYLIKTRGQQVTLSCSPISGHRSVSWYQQTPGQGLQFLFEYFSETQRNKGNFPGRFSGRQFSNSRSEMNVSTLELGDSALYLCASSLERVNYEQYFGPGTRLTVT.

This clonotype occurred many times. The rearrangement joins TRBV6-2 or TRBV6-3 to TRBJ1-2; D is unresolved. Germline V gives CDR1 MNHEY, CDR2 SVGEGT. V shed 6 bases and J shed 4 bases, with 12 bases lying between them. This CDR3 region has 13 residues. CDR3 DNA sequence: TGTGCCAGCAGAATAACTGGGTCCTATGGCTACACCTTC. This codes for CASRITGSYGYTF.

A word on this clonotype: A far larger clone is one nucleotide away, so this likely arose from a read error. This sequence joins TRBV24-1 and TRBJ2-1, with 10 nucleotides matching TRBD1. The J call may not be correct, given that the DNA end is closer to TRBJ2-5. In germline, CDR1 is KGHDR, CDR2 SFDVKD. This CDR3 has 15 amino acids. CDR3 sequence reads: CATSGAGTGDETQYF. In nucleotides, the CDR3 is TGTGCCACCAGTGGGGCAGGGACAGGGGACGAGACCCAGTACTTC.

This clonotype came up a few times. V is TRBV3-2 and J is TRBJ2-3; the table's D call of TRBD2 was not tested on the DNA. TRBV3-2 is described as a pseudogene. This CDR3 has 17 residues. For the CDR3, the DNA is TGTGCCAGCAGCCAAGATCACGGGGGGGCCAGCACAGATACGCAGTATTTT. Amino acids: CASSQDHGGASTDTQYF.